Here is one T cell receptor beta chain with its context. The sample is drawn from a study of blood T cell repertoires in COVID-19. Germline CDR1 and CDR2: SGHTA and FQGNSA. The CDR3 is 13 residues long. Trimming removed 5 bases at V and 8 bases at J, with 12 bases between. The data were produced by immunoSEQ multiplex PCR, yet TCRdb's version contains in-frame clones alone and is incomplete. Found here are about 120,000 clones, about three quarters of them singletons; the top ten hold 6.2%. This sequence joins TRBV7-2 and TRBJ1-4; D gene unclear. The specimen was peripheral blood. This TCR derives from a man aged 65 to 79 with acute or convalescent COVID-19. CDR3 in DNA: TGTGCCAGCAGCCCCCGACAAACCGAAAAACTGTTTTTT. Its translation: CASSPRQTEKLFF.